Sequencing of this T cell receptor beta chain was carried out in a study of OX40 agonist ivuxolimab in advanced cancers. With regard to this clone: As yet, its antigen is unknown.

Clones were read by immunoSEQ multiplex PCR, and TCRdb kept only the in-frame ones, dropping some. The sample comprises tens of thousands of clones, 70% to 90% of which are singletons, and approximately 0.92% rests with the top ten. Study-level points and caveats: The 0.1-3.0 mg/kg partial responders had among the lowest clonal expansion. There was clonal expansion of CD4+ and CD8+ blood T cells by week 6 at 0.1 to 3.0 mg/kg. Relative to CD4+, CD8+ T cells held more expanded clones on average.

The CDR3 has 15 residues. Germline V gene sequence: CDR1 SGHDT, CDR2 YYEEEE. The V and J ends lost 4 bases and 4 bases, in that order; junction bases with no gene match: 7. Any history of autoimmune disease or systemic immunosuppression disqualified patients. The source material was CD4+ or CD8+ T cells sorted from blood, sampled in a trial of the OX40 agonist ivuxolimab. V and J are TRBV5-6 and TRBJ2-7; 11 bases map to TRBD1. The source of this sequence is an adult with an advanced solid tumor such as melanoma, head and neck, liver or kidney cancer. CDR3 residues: CASSKDRGRQYEQYF. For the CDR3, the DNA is TGTGCCAGCAGCAAGGACAGGGGGCGACAGTACGAGCAGTACTTC.